Listed below are T cell receptor beta chains from one sample, sequenced in a study of shared clonotypes between healthy human individuals. Generated by immunoSEQ multiplex PCR, the TCRdb table keeps only in-frame clones and is missing some. Here the sample spans 2,500,000 or so clones, just under 95% being singletons. Material for sequencing was naive CD4+ T cells from PBMCs. Receptors were obtained from a young man in good health. Some clones in this sample may be carry-over from other donors' samples. Both conserved end residues are part of each CDR3. Each record gives: D gene, V gene, CDR3 protein. D genes are given only for firm matches.

>TRBD1|TRBV5-4
CASSGDSSYEQYF
>-|TRBV5-1
CASSPGPNPSYEQYF
>-|TRBV29-1
CSVATTSGYEQYF
>TRBD1|TRBV29-1
CSGLRDRFPYGYTF
>-|TRBV5-1
CASSLGNRRASKNIQYF
>TRBD2|TRBV6-1
CASRTSGTSYEQYF
>TRBD1|TRBV2
CASSERTGGEGFRAFF
>-|TRBV14
CASSQNVVASYGYTF
>-|TRBV6-5
CASSYSWQQNTEAFF
>-|TRBV7-6
CASSLGIARVETQYF
>-|TRBV6-5
CASSYSSRGGYGYTF
>TRBD1|TRBV10-2
CASSFPRGPENSPLHF
>-|TRBV7-2
CASSFPGTEQYF
>-|TRBV7-9
CASSLGVGDNTEAFF
>-|TRBV7-3
CASSLNGQPTDTQYF
>-|TRBV5-1
CASSRAIGGTLPRGVYNEQFF
>TRBD1|TRBV2
CASNPGQGVSKNIQYF
>-|TRBV28
CASSQINQPQHF
>-|TRBV4-2
CASSRLGSFPIYF
>TRBD1|TRBV30
CAWNLQGALGAFF
>-|TRBV5-1
CASSFVAGAYEQYF
>-|TRBV6-5
CASSYGRGSEQFF
>-|TRBV19
CASSIGTVASPNTEAFF
>TRBD1|TRBV6-5
CASSPDRVYGYTF
>-|TRBV11-2
CASSPVTGLLSYEQYF
>-|TRBV19
CASSIVSGSSYNEQFF
>TRBD1|TRBV4-1
CASSPGAVPGQGVYGYTF
>-|TRBV5-1
CASSPFWDLQGEKLFF
>-|TRBV27
CASSLSAGRNTEAFF
>TRBD2|TRBV28
CASSPRTSGSWPYEQYF
>-|TRBV6-1
CASSEQKNQPQHF
>TRBD1|TRBV7-6
CASSLERQGPAFF
>TRBD2|TRBV7-9
CASSNPYREGYNEQFF
>TRBD1|TRBV5-4
CASSGGQGTGYGYTF
>-|TRBV25-1
CASRDSSTDTQYF
>-|TRBV28
CASPPGKGTYNEQFF
>TRBD1|TRBV18
CASSPETGATEAFF
>-|TRBV2
CASMVEAGNTEAFF
>-|TRBV5-1
CASSLFQGFQETQYF
>-|TRBV19
CASSIGKNYGYTF
>-|TRBV2
CASQKAHRDTEAFF
>-|TRBV27
CASSLLSGGVRRNTEAFF
>-|TRBV10-3
CAIRLGRLDTDTQYF
>-|TRBV29-1
CSVEDPAAGSYEQYF